This TCR beta chain was recovered during a study of T cell responses to AZD1222 COVID-19 vaccine. Measured with immunoSEQ multiplex PCR; TCRdb has only the in-frame clones, and not every one. The sample contains about 140,000 clones, about 93% of which appear only once. Germline V lookup: CDR1 LNHDA, CDR2 SQIVND (reference sequence). This CDR3 has 15 amino acids. Trimming removed 7 bases from V and 3 bases from J, with 18 bases in between. This clonotype was sampled from an adult who received the AZD1222 COVID-19 vaccine. This specimen was peripheral blood, taken 28 days after the second AZD1222 dose. The rearrangement uses TRBV19 and TRBJ1-2; D not resolved. The CDR3 DNA follows: TGTGCCAGTAATCCAATGGACGGCGCCTACTATGGCTACACCTTC. Its protein product is CASNPMDGAYYGYTF.